Reported below is one T cell receptor beta chain. Its matching antigen is unknown. The CDR3 consists of 16 residues. Germline CDR1 SEHNR, CDR2 FQNEAQ (reference sequence). V was pared by 2 bases and J by 2 bases, with 8 bases of the junction left unmatched. The sample is drawn from a study of OX40 agonist ivuxolimab in advanced cancers. In the study overall: Patients were given ivuxolimab, an antibody that agonizes OX40 (CD134). Patients with hepatocellular carcinoma, melanoma, renal cell or head and neck cancer made up the dose-escalation patients. Study-level results: The study observed clonal expansion of CD4+ and CD8+ blood T cells by week 6 at 0.1 to 3.0 mg/kg.

Only in-frame clones appear in the TCRdb table, and some are missing; sequencing was by immunoSEQ multiplex PCR. The table lists approximately 68,000 clones, roughly 86% of them singletons, with under 0.9% in the top ten. The sample was CD4+ or CD8+ T cells sorted from blood, taken in a trial of the OX40 agonist ivuxolimab. The V and J genes are TRBV7-9 and TRBJ2-5, with 7 bases that match TRBD2. This TCR was recovered from an adult with an advanced solid tumor such as melanoma, head and neck, liver or kidney cancer. The CDR3 bases are TGTGCCAGCAGCTTACCGGTGGGGGGGGATCAAGAGACCCAGTACTTC. This gives the protein CASSLPVGGDQETQYF.